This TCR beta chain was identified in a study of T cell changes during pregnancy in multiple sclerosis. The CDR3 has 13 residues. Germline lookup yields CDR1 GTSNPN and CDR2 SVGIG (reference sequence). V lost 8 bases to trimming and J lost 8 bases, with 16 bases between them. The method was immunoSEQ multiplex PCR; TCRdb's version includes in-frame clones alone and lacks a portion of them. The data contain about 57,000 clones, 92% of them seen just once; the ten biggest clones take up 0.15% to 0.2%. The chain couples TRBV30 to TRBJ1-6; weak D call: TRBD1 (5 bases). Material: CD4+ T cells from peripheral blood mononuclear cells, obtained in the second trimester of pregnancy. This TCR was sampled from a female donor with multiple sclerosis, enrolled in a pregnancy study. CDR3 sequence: CATSGNLDSPLHF. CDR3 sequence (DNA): TGTGCCACGTCAGGGAATTTGGATTCACCCCTCCACTTT.